Listed below are T cell receptor beta chains from one sample, sequenced in a study of T cells in localized non-small cell lung cancer. The method was immunoSEQ multiplex PCR; TCRdb's version includes in-frame clones alone and lacks a portion of them. The data contain more than 9,000 clones, roughly half of them singletons. The sequencing used lymph node tissue, collected before any cancer treatment. These receptor sequences come from a woman aged 35 to 69 with stage II squamous cell lung carcinoma. The CDR3 runs from the conserved cysteine through the conserved F or W. D genes are given only for firm matches. Rows may omit the clone size; those that give it use once, few, many or a size class.

NA	NA	TRBV19	TRBJ1-1	CASNPSGKRTEAFF	TGTGCAAGTAACCCCTCGGGAAAACGAACTGAAGCTTTCTTT
few	NA	TRBV11-3	TRBJ2-1	CASSLGPVYNEQFF	TGTGCCAGCAGCCTGGGCCCTGTATACAATGAGCAGTTCTTC
NA	TRBD1	TRBV19	TRBJ2-5	CASSIVPGQGMETQYF	TGTGCCAGTAGTATCGTCCCGGGACAGGGTATGGAGACCCAGTACTTC
few	NA	TRBV6-8	TRBJ2-7	CASSYSGGTYEQYF	TGTGCCAGCAGTTACTCGGGGGGAACTTACGAGCAGTACTTC
NA	NA	TRBV10-2	TRBJ1-1	CASSESQGDEAFF	TGCGCCAGCAGTGAGTCACAGGGAGATGAAGCTTTCTTT
NA	NA	TRBV28	TRBJ2-7	CASQGSSYEQYF	TGTGCCAGCCAGGGATCCTCCTACGAGCAGTACTTC
few	NA	TRBV9	TRBJ2-6	CASSALPNLAGANVLTF	TGTGCCAGCAGCGCCCTACCCAACCTAGCTGGGGCCAACGTCCTGACTTTC
few	NA	TRBV9	TRBJ2-5	CASSVDGGNRETQYF	TGTGCCAGCAGCGTAGATGGCGGCAACCGAGAGACCCAGTACTTC
few	TRBD1	TRBV15	TRBJ1-4	CATSSRITGAELFF	TGTGCCACCAGCAGCCGAATTACAGGGGCAGAACTGTTTTTT
NA	NA	TRBV19	TRBJ1-1	CASSIGEGRLNTEAFF	TGTGCCAGTAGTATAGGAGAGGGCAGACTGAACACTGAAGCTTTCTTT
few	NA	TRBV11-3	TRBJ1-1	CASSTPAGRNEAFF	TGTGCCAGCAGCACTCCCGCCGGACGGAATGAAGCTTTCTTT
NA	NA	TRBV10-2	TRBJ1-4	CASSVDRNSATNEKLFF	TGCGCCAGCAGTGTAGACAGGAATAGTGCAACTAATGAAAAACTGTTTTTT
few	TRBD1	TRBV11-3	TRBJ2-7	CASSGPGTGFDEQYF	TGTGCCAGCAGCGGACCCGGGACAGGGTTCGACGAGCAGTACTTC
few	TRBD2	TRBV15	TRBJ2-1	CASSLAGGGSPYNEQFF	TGTGCCAGCAGTCTAGCGGGGGGTGGGTCCCCCTACAATGAGCAGTTCTTC
NA	NA	TRBV11-3	TRBJ2-6	CASSFFGAGANVLTF	TGTGCCAGCAGCTTTTTCGGTGCTGGGGCCAACGTCCTGACTTTC
NA	TRBD2	TRBV19	TRBJ2-1	CASSVLAGGSREQFF	TGTGCCAGTAGTGTCCTAGCGGGAGGATCCCGGGAGCAGTTCTTC
medium-sized	NA	TRBV11-3	TRBJ1-1	CASSLGAMNTEAFF	TGTGCCAGCAGCTTAGGGGCGATGAACACTGAAGCTTTCTTT
few	NA	TRBV6-8	TRBJ1-6	CASSYHRSSYNSPLHF	TGTGCCAGCAGTTACCATAGGAGCTCCTATAATTCACCCCTCCACTTT
medium-sized	TRBD2	TRBV11-3	TRBJ2-1	CASSSRQAGKNVEQFF	TGTGCCAGCAGCTCCCGACAAGCGGGAAAAAACGTTGAGCAGTTCTTC
few	NA	TRBV6-8	TRBJ1-1	CASSYSRGGGTEAFF	TGTGCCAGCAGTTACTCGAGGGGAGGGGGCACTGAAGCTTTCTTT
NA	NA	TRBV15	TRBJ2-7	CATSPLHNPYEQYF	TGTGCCACCAGCCCCCTCCATAACCCCTACGAGCAGTACTTC
NA	TRBD1	TRBV19	TRBJ1-2	CASSTTRDSRYGYTF	TGTGCCAGTAGTACTACCCGGGACAGCAGATATGGCTACACCTTC
once	TRBD1	TRBV19	TRBJ1-6	CASSGRTGRYSPLHF	TGTGCCAGTAGTGGACGGACAGGGAGGTATTCACCCCTCCACTTT
NA	TRBD1	TRBV19	TRBJ1-2	CASSFTGGDGYTF	TGTGCCAGTAGTTTTACAGGGGGCGATGGCTACACCTTC
NA	NA	TRBV5-1	TRBJ2-3	CASSSDTTSTDTQYF	TGCGCCAGCAGCAGCGACACGACTAGCACAGATACGCAGTATTTT
NA	NA	TRBV12-5	TRBJ2-7	CASGLLVDEQYF	TGTGCTAGTGGTTTGCTAGTCGACGAGCAGTACTTC